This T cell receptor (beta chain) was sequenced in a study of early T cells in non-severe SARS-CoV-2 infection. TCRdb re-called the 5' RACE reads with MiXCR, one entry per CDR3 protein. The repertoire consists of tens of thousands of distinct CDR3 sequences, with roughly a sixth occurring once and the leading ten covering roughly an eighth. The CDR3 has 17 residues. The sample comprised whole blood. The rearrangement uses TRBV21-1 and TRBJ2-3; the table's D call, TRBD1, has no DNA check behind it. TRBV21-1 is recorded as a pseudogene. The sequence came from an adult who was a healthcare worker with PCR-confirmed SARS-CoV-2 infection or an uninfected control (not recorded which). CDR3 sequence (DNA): TGTGCCAGCAGCAAAGGGCTCGGACAGGACAGCACAGATACGCAGTATTTT. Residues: CASSKGLGQDSTDTQYF.